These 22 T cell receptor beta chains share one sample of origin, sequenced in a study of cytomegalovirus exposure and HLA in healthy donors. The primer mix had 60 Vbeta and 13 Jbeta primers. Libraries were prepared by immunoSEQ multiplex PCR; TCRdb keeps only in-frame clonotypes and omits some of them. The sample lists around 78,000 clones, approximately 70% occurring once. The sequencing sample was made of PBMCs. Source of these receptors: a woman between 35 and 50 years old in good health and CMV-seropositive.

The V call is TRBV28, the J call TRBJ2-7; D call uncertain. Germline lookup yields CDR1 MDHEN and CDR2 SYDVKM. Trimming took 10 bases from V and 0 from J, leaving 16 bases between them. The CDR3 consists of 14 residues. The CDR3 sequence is CATKEIRVSYEQYF. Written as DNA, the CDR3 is TGTGCCACCAAAGAAATCCGGGTCTCCTACGAGCAGTACTTC. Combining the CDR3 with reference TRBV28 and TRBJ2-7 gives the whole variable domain DVKVTQSSRYLVKRTGEKVFLECVQDMDHENMFWYRQDPGLGLRLIYFSYDVKMKEKGDIPEGYSVSREKKERFSLILESASTNQTSMYLCATKEIRVSYEQYFGPGTRLTVT.

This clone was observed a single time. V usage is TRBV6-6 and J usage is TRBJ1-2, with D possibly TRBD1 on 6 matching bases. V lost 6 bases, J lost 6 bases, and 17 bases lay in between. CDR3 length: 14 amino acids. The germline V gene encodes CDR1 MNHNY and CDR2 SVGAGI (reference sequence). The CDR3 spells CASRQGQVNDGYTF. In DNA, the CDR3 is TGTGCCAGCAGGCAGGGACAAGTGAACGATGGCTACACCTTC.

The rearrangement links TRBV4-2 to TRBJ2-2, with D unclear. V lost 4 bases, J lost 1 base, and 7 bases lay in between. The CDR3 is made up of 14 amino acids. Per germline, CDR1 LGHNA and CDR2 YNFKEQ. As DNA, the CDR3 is TGTGCCAGCAGCCTCCCAATGAACACCGGGGAGCTGTTTTTT. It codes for CASSLPMNTGELFF.

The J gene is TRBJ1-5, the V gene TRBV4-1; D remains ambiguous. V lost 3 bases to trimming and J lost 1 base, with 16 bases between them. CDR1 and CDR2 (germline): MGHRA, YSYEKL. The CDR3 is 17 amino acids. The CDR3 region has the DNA TGCGCCAGCAGCCACGGGGTAGCGACACAAAGCAATCAGCCCCAGCATTTT. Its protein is CASSHGVATQSNQPQHF.

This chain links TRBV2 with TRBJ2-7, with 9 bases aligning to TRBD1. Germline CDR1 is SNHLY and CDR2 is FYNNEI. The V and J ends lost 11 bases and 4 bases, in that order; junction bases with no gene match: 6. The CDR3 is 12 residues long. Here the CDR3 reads CARGGQGYEQYF. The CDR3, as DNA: TGTGCCCGAGGGGGACAGGGTTACGAGCAGTACTTC.

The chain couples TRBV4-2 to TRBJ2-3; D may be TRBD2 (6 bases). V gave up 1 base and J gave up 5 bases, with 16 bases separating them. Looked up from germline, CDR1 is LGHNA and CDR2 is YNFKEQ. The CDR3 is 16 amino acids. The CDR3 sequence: CASSQGTGVRVDTQYF. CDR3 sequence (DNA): TGTGCCAGCAGCCAAGGAACGGGGGTTCGGGTAGATACGCAGTATTTT.

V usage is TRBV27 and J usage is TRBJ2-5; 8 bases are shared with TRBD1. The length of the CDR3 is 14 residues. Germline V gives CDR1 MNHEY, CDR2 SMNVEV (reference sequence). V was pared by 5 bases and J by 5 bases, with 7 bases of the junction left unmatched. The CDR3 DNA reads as TGTGCCAGCAGTACGGGACAGGCTACCGAGACCCAGTACTTC. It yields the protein CASSTGQATETQYF.

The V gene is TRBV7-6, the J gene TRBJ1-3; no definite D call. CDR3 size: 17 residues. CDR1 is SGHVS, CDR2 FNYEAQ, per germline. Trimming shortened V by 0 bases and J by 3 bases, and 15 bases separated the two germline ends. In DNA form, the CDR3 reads TGTGCCAGCAGCTTAGCGCATCCCGGGGAAAATGGAAACACCATATATTTT. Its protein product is CASSLAHPGENGNTIYF.

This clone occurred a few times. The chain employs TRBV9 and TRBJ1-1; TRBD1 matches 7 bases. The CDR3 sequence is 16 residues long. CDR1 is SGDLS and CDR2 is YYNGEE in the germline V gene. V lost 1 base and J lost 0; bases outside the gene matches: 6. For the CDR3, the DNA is TGTGCCAGCAGCGTATACCCGGGACAGATGAACACTGAAGCTTTCTTT. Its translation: CASSVYPGQMNTEAFF. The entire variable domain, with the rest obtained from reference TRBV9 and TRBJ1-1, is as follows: DSGVTQTPKHLITATGQRVTLRCSPRSGDLSVYWYQQSLDQGLQFLIQYYNGEERAKGNILERFSAQQFPDLHSELNLSSLELGDSALYFCASSVYPGQMNTEAFFGQGTRLTVV.

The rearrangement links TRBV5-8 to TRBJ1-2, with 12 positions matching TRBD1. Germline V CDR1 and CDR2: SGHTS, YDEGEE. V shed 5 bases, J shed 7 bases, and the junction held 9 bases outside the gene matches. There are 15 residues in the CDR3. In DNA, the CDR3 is TGTGCCAGCAGTTCGGGACAGGGGGCTATGTTTGGCTACACCTTC. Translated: CASSSGQGAMFGYTF. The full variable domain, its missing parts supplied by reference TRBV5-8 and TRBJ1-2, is EAGVTQSPTHLIKTRGQQATLRCSPISGHTSVYWYQQALGLGLQFLLWYDEGEERNRGNFPPRFSGRQFPNYSSELNVNALELEDSALYLCASSSGQGAMFGYTFGSGTRLTVV.

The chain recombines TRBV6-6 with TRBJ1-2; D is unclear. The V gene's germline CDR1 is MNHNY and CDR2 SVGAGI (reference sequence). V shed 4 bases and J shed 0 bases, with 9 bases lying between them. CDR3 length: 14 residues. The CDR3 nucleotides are TGTGCCAGCAGTTCCCAGAGGGCTAACTATGGCTACACCTTC. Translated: CASSSQRANYGYTF.

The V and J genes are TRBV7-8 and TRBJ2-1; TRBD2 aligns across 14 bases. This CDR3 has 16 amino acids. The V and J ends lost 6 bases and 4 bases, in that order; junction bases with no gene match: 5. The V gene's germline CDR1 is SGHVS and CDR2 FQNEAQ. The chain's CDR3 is CASSTRTSGGYNEQFF. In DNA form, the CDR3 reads TGTGCCAGCAGTACGAGGACTAGCGGGGGGTACAATGAGCAGTTCTTC.

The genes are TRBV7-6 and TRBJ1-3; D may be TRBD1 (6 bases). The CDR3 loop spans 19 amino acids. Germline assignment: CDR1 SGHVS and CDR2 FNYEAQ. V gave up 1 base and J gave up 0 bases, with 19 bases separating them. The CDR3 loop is CASSLGTVLGAGSGNTIYF. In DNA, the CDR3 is TGTGCCAGCAGCTTAGGGACAGTATTGGGGGCCGGCTCTGGAAACACCATATATTTT.

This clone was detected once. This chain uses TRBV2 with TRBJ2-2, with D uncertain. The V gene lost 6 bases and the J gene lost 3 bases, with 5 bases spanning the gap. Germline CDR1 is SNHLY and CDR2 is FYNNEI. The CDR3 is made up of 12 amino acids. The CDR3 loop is CASRADTGELFF. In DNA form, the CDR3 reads TGTGCCAGCAGGGCTGACACCGGGGAGCTGTTTTTT.

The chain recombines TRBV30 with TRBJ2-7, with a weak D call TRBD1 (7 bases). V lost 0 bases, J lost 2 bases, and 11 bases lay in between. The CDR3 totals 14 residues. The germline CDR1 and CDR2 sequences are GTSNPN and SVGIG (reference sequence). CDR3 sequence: CAWSVQGRTYEQYF. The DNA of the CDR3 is TGTGCCTGGAGTGTACAGGGGAGGACCTACGAGCAGTACTTC. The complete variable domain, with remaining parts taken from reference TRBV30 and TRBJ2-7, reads SQTIHQWPATLVQPVGSPLSLECTVEGTSNPNLYWYRQAAGRGLQLLFYSVGIGQISSEVPQNLSASRPQDRQFILSSKKLLLSDSGFYLCAWSVQGRTYEQYFGPGTRLTVT.

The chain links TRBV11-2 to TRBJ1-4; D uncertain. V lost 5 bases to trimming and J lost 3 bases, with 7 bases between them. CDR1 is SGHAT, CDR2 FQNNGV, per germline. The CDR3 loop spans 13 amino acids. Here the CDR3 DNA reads TGTGCCAGCAGCCCCGGTTCTAATGAAAAACTGTTTTTT. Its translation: CASSPGSNEKLFF.

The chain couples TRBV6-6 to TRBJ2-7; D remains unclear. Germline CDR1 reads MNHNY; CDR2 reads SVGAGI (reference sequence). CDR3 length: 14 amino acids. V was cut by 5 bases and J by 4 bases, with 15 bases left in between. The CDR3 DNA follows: TGTGCCAGCAGTCGAGAAGCTTCTACGTACGAGCAGTACTTC. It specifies CASSREASTYEQYF.

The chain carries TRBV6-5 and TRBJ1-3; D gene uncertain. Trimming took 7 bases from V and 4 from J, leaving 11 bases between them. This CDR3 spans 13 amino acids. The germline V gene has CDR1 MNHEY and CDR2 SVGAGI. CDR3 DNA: TGTGCCAGCATAGGTCCACAGGGAAACACCATATATTTT. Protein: CASIGPQGNTIYF.

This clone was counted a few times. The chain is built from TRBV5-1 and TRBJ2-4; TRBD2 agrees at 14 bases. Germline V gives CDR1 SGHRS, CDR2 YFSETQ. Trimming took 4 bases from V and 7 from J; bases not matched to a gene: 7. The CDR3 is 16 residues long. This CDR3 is CASSPGLAGGWNIQYF. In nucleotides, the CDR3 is TGCGCCAGCAGCCCCGGACTAGCGGGGGGCTGGAACATTCAGTACTTC.

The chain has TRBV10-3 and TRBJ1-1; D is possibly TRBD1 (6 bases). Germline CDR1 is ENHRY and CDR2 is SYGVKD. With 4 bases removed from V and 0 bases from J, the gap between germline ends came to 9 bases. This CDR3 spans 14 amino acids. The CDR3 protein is CAISGTVMNTEAFF. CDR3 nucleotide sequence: TGTGCCATCAGTGGGACAGTCATGAACACTGAAGCTTTCTTT.

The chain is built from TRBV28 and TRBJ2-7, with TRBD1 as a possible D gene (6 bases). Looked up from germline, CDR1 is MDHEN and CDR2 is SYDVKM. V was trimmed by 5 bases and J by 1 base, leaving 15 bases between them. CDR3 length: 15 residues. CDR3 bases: TGTGCCAGCAGTGGGGGCGGGTGGGTTTCCTACGAGCAGTACTTC. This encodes CASSGGGWVSYEQYF.

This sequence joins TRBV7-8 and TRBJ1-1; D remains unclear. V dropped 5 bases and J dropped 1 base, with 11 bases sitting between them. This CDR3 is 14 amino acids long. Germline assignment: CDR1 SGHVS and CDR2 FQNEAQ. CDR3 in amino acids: CASSASLANTEAFF. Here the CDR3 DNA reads TGTGCCAGCAGCGCCTCGTTAGCGAACACTGAAGCTTTCTTT. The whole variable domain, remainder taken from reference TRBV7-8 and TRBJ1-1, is GAGVSQSPRYKVAKRGQDVALRCDPISGHVSLFWYQQALGQGPEFLTYFQNEAQLDKSGLPSDRFFAERPEGSVSTLKIQRTQQEDSAVYLCASSASLANTEAFFGQGTRLTVV.